This T cell receptor beta chain was identified in a study of Ad26.COV2.S vaccination and SARS-CoV-2 variants. At the level of the study: Ad26.COV2.S was injected intramuscularly once or twice, 56 days apart.

As to treatment: roughly 18 received Ad26.COV2.S at low or high dose, single or two shots; about five received placebo; per-sample allocation not given. The investigators took samples on day 63 after the first vaccine or placebo injection. An adult aged 18-55 years in Boston served as the donor. Clones were read by immunoSEQ multiplex PCR, and TCRdb kept only the in-frame ones, dropping some. The repertoire has about 480,000 clones, around nine tenths of them found once; the top ten carry roughly 12%. The origin of this receptor is a person between 18 and 65 years old who received the Ad26.COV2.S COVID-19 vaccine or a placebo. Sequences were derived from peripheral blood, sampled in a trial of Ad26.COV2.S vaccine versus placebo.

The CDR3 reads CASRPALGTVAEAFF. The CDR3 DNA reads TGTGCCAGCAGACCGGCCCTCGGGACAGTAGCTGAAGCTTTCTTT. This sequence joins TRBV28 and TRBJ1-1, with TRBD1 matching over 7 bases. V dropped 6 bases and J dropped 6; count of bases not matched to a gene: 13. The CDR3 covers 15 residues. Germline CDR1 MDHEN, CDR2 SYDVKM. Full variable domain (outside the CDR3, taken from reference TRBV28 and TRBJ1-1): DVKVTQSSRYLVKRTGEKVFLECVQDMDHENMFWYRQDPGLGLRLIYFSYDVKMKEKGDIPEGYSVSREKKERFSLILESASTNQTSMYLCASRPALGTVAEAFFGQGTRLTVV.